This is a list of T cell receptor beta chains from one sample in a study of identical twins. Using its own MiXCR run on the 5' RACE reads, TCRdb lists one record per CDR3 protein. Of around 680,000 distinct CDR3 sequences in the sample, under 9% were seen once. This same sample was also part of a study on yellow fever vaccine responses in identical twins.

What was sequenced was PBMCs. The receptors shown here come from a woman aged 18-35 years in good health. The CDR3 runs from the conserved cysteine through the conserved F or W. The D gene is left open where the match is weak. Some rows mark clone size as missing; the rest say once, few, many or name a class of expanded clone.

j_call: TRBJ2-7
v_call: TRBV7-3
clone_size: many
d_call: -
cdr3_nt: TGTGCCAGCAGCAAGACAGAGTACGAGCAGTACTTC
cdr3_aa: CASSKTEYEQYF

j_call: TRBJ2-3
v_call: TRBV11-2
clone_size: -
d_call: -
cdr3_nt: TGTGCCAGCAGCTTAAATTTGGCAGGGGCGTCAGATACGCAGTATTTT
cdr3_aa: CASSLNLAGASDTQYF

j_call: TRBJ2-3
v_call: TRBV20-1
clone_size: -
d_call: -
cdr3_nt: TGCAGTGCTAGTTTACTACCTAGCACAGATACGCAGTATTTT
cdr3_aa: CSASLLPSTDTQYF

j_call: TRBJ2-1
v_call: TRBV12-3/TRBV12-4
clone_size: few
d_call: -
cdr3_nt: TGTGCCAGCAGTTTAAGTAAAGGAGGCAATGAGCAGTTCTTC
cdr3_aa: CASSLSKGGNEQFF

j_call: TRBJ2-7
v_call: TRBV24-1
clone_size: few
d_call: TRBD2
cdr3_nt: TGTGCCACCAGTGATTTTGGGACTAGCGGATCCTACGAGCAGTACTTC
cdr3_aa: CATSDFGTSGSYEQYF

j_call: TRBJ1-5
v_call: TRBV5-1
clone_size: many
d_call: TRBD1
cdr3_nt: TGCGCCAGCAGCCCCGGACAGGGGGCGAATCAGCCCCAGCATTTT
cdr3_aa: CASSPGQGANQPQHF

j_call: TRBJ2-1
v_call: TRBV11-3
clone_size: -
d_call: -
cdr3_nt: TGTGCCAGCAGCTTATTGTCCGCCCGTGAGCAGTTCTTC
cdr3_aa: CASSLLSAREQFF

j_call: TRBJ1-3
v_call: TRBV20-1
clone_size: -
d_call: TRBD1
cdr3_nt: TGCAGTGCTAGACCTACGGACAGGGCTAGAAACACCATATATTTT
cdr3_aa: CSARPTDRARNTIYF

j_call: TRBJ2-2
v_call: TRBV27
clone_size: -
d_call: TRBD2
cdr3_nt: TGTGCCAGCAGCCGCGGGGGGCGCCGGAGTACCGGGGAGCTGTTTTTT
cdr3_aa: CASSRGGRRSTGELFF

j_call: TRBJ2-3
v_call: TRBV24-1
clone_size: -
d_call: -
cdr3_nt: TGTGCCACCAGCTCTCCGGGGACAGATACGCAGTATTTT
cdr3_aa: CATSSPGTDTQYF

j_call: TRBJ2-7
v_call: TRBV12-3/TRBV12-4
clone_size: few
d_call: -
cdr3_nt: TGTGCCTCTTTGCTCTCGGCCTCCTGGGAGCAGTACTTC
cdr3_aa: CASLLSASWEQYF

j_call: TRBJ2-7
v_call: TRBV5-1
clone_size: few
d_call: -
cdr3_nt: TGCGCCAGCGGAACTAACTACGAGCAGTACTTC
cdr3_aa: CASGTNYEQYF

j_call: TRBJ2-7
v_call: TRBV2
clone_size: -
d_call: -
cdr3_nt: TGTGCCAGCAGTTGGACAGCAGCAGTAAGAGAGCAGTACTTC
cdr3_aa: CASSWTAAVREQYF

j_call: TRBJ1-6
v_call: TRBV7-6
clone_size: -
d_call: -
cdr3_nt: TGTGCCAGCAGCCCGCACAGGGTGCAGGGGCATTCACCCCTCCACTTT
cdr3_aa: CASSPHRVQGHSPLHF

j_call: TRBJ2-7
v_call: TRBV2
clone_size: -
d_call: TRBD1
cdr3_nt: TGTGCCAGCAGTGAATTAGGGACAGGGATCTACGAGCAGTACTTC
cdr3_aa: CASSELGTGIYEQYF

j_call: TRBJ1-2
v_call: TRBV12-3/TRBV12-4
clone_size: many
d_call: TRBD1
cdr3_nt: TGTGCCAGCACCAAGGGACAGGGGTCTGGCTACACCTTC
cdr3_aa: CASTKGQGSGYTF

j_call: TRBJ2-2
v_call: TRBV28
clone_size: -
d_call: TRBD2
cdr3_nt: TGTGCCAGCAGTTTAGTAGGCCCAGCGGGGGTCGCCGGGGAGCTGTTTTTT
cdr3_aa: CASSLVGPAGVAGELFF

j_call: TRBJ2-1
v_call: TRBV20-1
clone_size: -
d_call: TRBD2
cdr3_nt: TGCAGTGCTAGGAAAGCGAGGACTAGCGGGAGCGGTGAGCAGTTCTTC
cdr3_aa: CSARKARTSGSGEQFF

j_call: TRBJ2-2
v_call: TRBV20-1
clone_size: -
d_call: -
cdr3_nt: TGCAGTGCTAGAGATAGGACAAAGAACACCGGGGAGCTGTTTTTT
cdr3_aa: CSARDRTKNTGELFF

j_call: TRBJ2-7
v_call: TRBV20-1
clone_size: few
d_call: -
cdr3_nt: TGCAGTGCTAGACAGGTCTACTACGAGCAGTACTTC
cdr3_aa: CSARQVYYEQYF

j_call: TRBJ2-7
v_call: TRBV28
clone_size: -
d_call: TRBD1
cdr3_nt: TGTGCCAGCAGTTTGAGTCCGGGACAGCTTTTTTTC
cdr3_aa: CASSLSPGQLFF

j_call: TRBJ2-7
v_call: TRBV6-1
clone_size: -
d_call: -
cdr3_nt: TGTGCCAGCAGTGAACTGGCCAACTACGAGCAGTACTTC
cdr3_aa: CASSELANYEQYF

j_call: TRBJ2-1
v_call: TRBV7-9
clone_size: -
d_call: TRBD1
cdr3_nt: TGTGCCAGCAGCTTAGGGTCAGGGGGATTAGGTGAGCAGTTCTTC
cdr3_aa: CASSLGSGGLGEQFF

j_call: TRBJ2-1
v_call: TRBV5-1
clone_size: few
d_call: TRBD2
cdr3_nt: TGCGCCAGCAGCCTAAACCTAGCGGGGGGGGGCAATGAGCAGTTCTTC
cdr3_aa: CASSLNLAGGGNEQFF

j_call: TRBJ2-5
v_call: TRBV12-3/TRBV12-4
clone_size: few
d_call: TRBD2
cdr3_nt: TGTGCCAGCAGCCTACCGGGGGGATGGGAGACCCAGTACTTC
cdr3_aa: CASSLPGGWETQYF

j_call: TRBJ2-3
v_call: TRBV28
clone_size: many
d_call: TRBD1
cdr3_nt: TGTGCCAGCAGTCAACAGGGGGCTGGTACGCAGTATTTT
cdr3_aa: CASSQQGAGTQYF

j_call: TRBJ1-4
v_call: TRBV29-1
clone_size: -
d_call: -
cdr3_nt: TGCAGCGCCCGGCCGGGGGGCGCGGAAAAACTGTTTTTT
cdr3_aa: CSARPGGAEKLFF

j_call: TRBJ2-7
v_call: TRBV7-2
clone_size: few
d_call: TRBD2
cdr3_nt: TGTGCCAGCAGCTTTGGACTAGCGATAAACTACGAGCAGTACTTC
cdr3_aa: CASSFGLAINYEQYF

j_call: TRBJ1-3
v_call: TRBV29-1
clone_size: -
d_call: -
cdr3_nt: TGCAGCGTTCTTCAGGCAATGGGAGGAAACACCATATATTTT
cdr3_aa: CSVLQAMGGNTIYF

j_call: TRBJ2-7
v_call: TRBV4-3
clone_size: -
d_call: TRBD1
cdr3_nt: TGCGCCAGCAGCCACTCAGGGGGTCAGGGATACGAGCAGTACTTC
cdr3_aa: CASSHSGGQGYEQYF

j_call: TRBJ2-6
v_call: TRBV9
clone_size: -
d_call: -
cdr3_nt: TGTGCCAGCAGCCGTGGGGGTGGGGCCAACGTCCTGACTTTC
cdr3_aa: CASSRGGGANVLTF

j_call: TRBJ2-7
v_call: TRBV20-1
clone_size: few
d_call: TRBD2
cdr3_nt: TGCAGTGCCACAAGGCGGGAGCCCTACGAGCAGTACTTC
cdr3_aa: CSATRREPYEQYF

j_call: TRBJ2-3
v_call: TRBV7-3
clone_size: -
d_call: TRBD2
cdr3_nt: TGTGCCAGCAGCGGTGGGACGGCGGGGGGCACAGATACGCAGTATTTT
cdr3_aa: CASSGGTAGGTDTQYF

j_call: TRBJ2-3
v_call: TRBV6-2/TRBV6-3
clone_size: -
d_call: TRBD2
cdr3_nt: TGTGCCAGCAGTTACGGGCGGACTGCTAGCGGAGCTGATACGCAGTATTTT
cdr3_aa: CASSYGRTASGADTQYF

j_call: TRBJ2-3
v_call: TRBV29-1
clone_size: few
d_call: -
cdr3_nt: TGCAGCGCCATCCCGGCGGAAGGCACAGATACGCAGTATTTT
cdr3_aa: CSAIPAEGTDTQYF

j_call: TRBJ2-5
v_call: TRBV6-1
clone_size: few
d_call: -
cdr3_nt: TGTGCCAGCAACCCCATTGGGGGGGGCGGGGAGACCCAGTACTTC
cdr3_aa: CASNPIGGGGETQYF

j_call: TRBJ1-5
v_call: TRBV11-2
clone_size: -
d_call: -
cdr3_nt: TGTGCCAGCAGCTTAGATATGGTATACAATCAGCCCCAGCATTTT
cdr3_aa: CASSLDMVYNQPQHF

j_call: TRBJ2-7
v_call: TRBV11-2
clone_size: -
d_call: -
cdr3_nt: TGTGCCAGCAGCTTAGAAGGACACTTGCCCTACGAGCAGTACTTC
cdr3_aa: CASSLEGHLPYEQYF

j_call: TRBJ2-3
v_call: TRBV10-1
clone_size: -
d_call: -
cdr3_nt: TGCGCCAGCAGTGTCCGCGGGACGACAGATACGCAGTATTTT
cdr3_aa: CASSVRGTTDTQYF

j_call: TRBJ1-1
v_call: TRBV7-9
clone_size: many
d_call: -
cdr3_nt: TGTGCCAGCAGCACCGGACAGAGAATGAACACTGAAGCTTTCTTT
cdr3_aa: CASSTGQRMNTEAFF

j_call: TRBJ2-1
v_call: TRBV5-1
clone_size: -
d_call: -
cdr3_nt: TGCGCCAGCAGCTCGACAGACTCACGCTACAATGAGCAGTTCTTC
cdr3_aa: CASSSTDSRYNEQFF

j_call: TRBJ1-6
v_call: TRBV6-1
clone_size: few
d_call: -
cdr3_nt: TGTGCCAGCAGTGTACAGAATAATTCACCCCTCCACTTT
cdr3_aa: CASSVQNNSPLHF

j_call: TRBJ2-1
v_call: TRBV9
clone_size: few
d_call: -
cdr3_nt: TGTGCCAGCGTTCGCCCTCCTAGCTCCTACAATGAGCAGTTCTTC
cdr3_aa: CASVRPPSSYNEQFF

j_call: TRBJ2-1
v_call: TRBV29-1
clone_size: many
d_call: -
cdr3_nt: TGCAGCGTTGATGGCAATGAGCAGTTCTTC
cdr3_aa: CSVDGNEQFF

j_call: TRBJ2-7
v_call: TRBV19
clone_size: -
d_call: -
cdr3_nt: TGTGCCAGTAGTATTACGTCTTCTGAGCAGTACTTC
cdr3_aa: CASSITSSEQYF

j_call: TRBJ2-7
v_call: TRBV29-1
clone_size: -
d_call: -
cdr3_nt: TGCAGCGTTGTGGGGGAAACAGGGCGATCAGGCGACGAGCAGTACTTC
cdr3_aa: CSVVGETGRSGDEQYF

j_call: TRBJ2-6
v_call: TRBV15
clone_size: -
d_call: TRBD1
cdr3_nt: TGTGCCACCAGCAGCCTACCCGGGACAGGCTCTGGGGCCAACGTCCTGACTTTC
cdr3_aa: CATSSLPGTGSGANVLTF

j_call: TRBJ2-7
v_call: TRBV5-1
clone_size: few
d_call: -
cdr3_nt: TGCGCCAGCAGCTTGGAACAGATAGGGGAACTAGAGCAGTACTTC
cdr3_aa: CASSLEQIGELEQYF

j_call: TRBJ2-3
v_call: TRBV4-1
clone_size: -
d_call: TRBD1
cdr3_nt: TGCGCCAGCAGCTCCCCCGACAGGGGAAGAAGCACAGATACGCAGTATTTT
cdr3_aa: CASSSPDRGRSTDTQYF

j_call: TRBJ2-3
v_call: TRBV28
clone_size: few
d_call: TRBD2
cdr3_nt: TGTGCCAGCAGAAGATTTACTAGCGGGAGTTCGAAAGATACGCAGTATTTT
cdr3_aa: CASRRFTSGSSKDTQYF

j_call: TRBJ1-4
v_call: TRBV27
clone_size: few
d_call: -
cdr3_nt: TGTGCCAGCAGGACGGGACCTGCAACTAATGAAAAACTGTTTTTT
cdr3_aa: CASRTGPATNEKLFF

j_call: TRBJ2-3
v_call: TRBV20-1
clone_size: many
d_call: -
cdr3_nt: TGCAGTGCTACCTATTTTGGGGCCGGGGACCCCACAGATACGCAGTATTTT
cdr3_aa: CSATYFGAGDPTDTQYF

j_call: TRBJ2-5
v_call: TRBV7-9
clone_size: many
d_call: TRBD2
cdr3_nt: TGTGCCAGCAGCAGACTAGCGTACCAAGAGACCCAGTACTTC
cdr3_aa: CASSRLAYQETQYF

j_call: TRBJ2-3
v_call: TRBV4-3
clone_size: -
d_call: -
cdr3_nt: TGCGCCAGCAGCGTCGAGCGAGGGGATACGCAGTATTTT
cdr3_aa: CASSVERGDTQYF